The T cell receptor beta chain described here comes from a study of T cell clonality in common variable immunodeficiency (dated by TCRdb to 2014 to 2015). What the study reported, not specific to this receptor: Fewer deletions and N-nucleotide insertions were reportedly observed in CVID TCRbeta sequences, and highly modified clones with 13 or more V deletions were reportedly absent from CVID TCRbeta sequences. Even though DNA input was equal, the average per sample came to some 82,000 unique sequences for controls compared with roughly 30,000 for CVID samples. Fewer TCRbeta clones were shared among CVID subjects than among healthy controls (p < 0.0001). Differences among patients in the CVID cohort limited the correlations between repertoire features and clinical complications. It was noted by the authors that sequencing of the repertoires of T cell subpopulations would be needed to clarify the cause of the increased clonality in CVID. Increased TCRbeta clonality was found in CVID subjects compared with healthy controls (t-test p = 0.018), with the increase being most characteristic of about a third of subjects.

Trimming takes 5 bases from V and 0 bases from J, and the germline ends sit 11 bases apart. Counted from cysteine to phenylalanine, this CDR3 has 16 amino acids. Shown are 39 bases from within the CDR3, in frame from base 1. From a lookup of the germline V gene (reference sequence), CDR1 and CDR2 are PRHDT and FYEKMQ. CVID was diagnosed by standard criteria: serum IgG, IgA and/or IgM reduced below normal range, plus specific antibody deficiency. The CVID group comprised about 46 subjects, approximately 15 female and approximately 29 male, aged roughly 8 to 65 years with a mean age of 40. Most of the CVID patients and most of the healthy controls were of Caucasian heritage. Replacement immunoglobulin therapy had been administered to all CVID subjects for at least one year at the time of study participation. At blood collection, none of the CVID subjects was ill or on immunomodulatory or immunosuppressive medication. Heparinized peripheral whole blood samples of roughly 5 to 8 ml were obtained from each donor. Genomic DNA from adults with common variable immune deficiency (CVID) and from healthy adult controls was the source for sequencing TCRbeta CDR3 repertoires. Diluted blood was subjected to density centrifugation over Hypaque 1077 or Ficoll-Paque for isolation of peripheral blood mononuclear cells. Unsorted mononuclear cells served as the source of genomic DNA, which was extracted either by Qiagen column purification or by a centrifugation-based method.

For sequencing input, CVID and control samples contributed equivalent amounts of genomic DNA. For every sample, a 60 bp segment covering the rearranged TCRbeta CDR3 region was amplified and then sequenced. The immunoSEQ assay, a bias-corrected multiplex PCR with high-throughput sequencing, was employed for TCRbeta amplification. From the authors' description of their analysis: Each unique nucleotide sequence was treated as a clone and annotated with V, D and J genes, copy number and frequency. Sequences were labeled productive if in frame, and non-productive if out of frame or containing stop codons. As previously described, clonality was computed from Shannon's entropy. The predicted amino acid sequences of productive clones were used to derive mean CDR3 Kyte-Doolittle hydropathy. The R hclust function was used to hierarchically cluster scaled V gene usage with Manhattan distance and complete linkage. Clone sharing by CDR3 amino acid sequence was assessed by resampling 12 repertoires per group over 100 rounds. The repertoires were searched for approximately 72 published EBV-specific TCRbeta sequences and almost 250 published CMV-specific TCRbeta sequences. A couple of CVID samples that yielded fewer than 10,000 sequences were excluded from the analysis, so around 40 CVID repertoires were retained. Sourced from immuneACCESS, this table was stored by TCRdb with only in-frame sequences that have V and J called. A share of the clones is absent; for the studies checked, an unresolved V gene accounts for under half, and the remainder has no known explanation. The V and J calls and clone size were taken over from that table, and D and trimming were inferred from the DNA. This sample contains 25,000 to 35,000 clones, none of which is a singleton. Around 5.4% of the sample rests with the top ten.

This clone has ten or more counts. The target of this receptor is not known. The CDR3 end falls 3 residues outside the read, so it is completed with the germline J gene. This chain is built from TRBV13 and TRBJ2-6; no D segment can be confidently identified. This TCR was sampled from a human donor with common variable immunodeficiency. Source material: peripheral blood mononuclear cells. The CDR3 has the sequence CASSLNPRSGANVLTF. CDR3 DNA (partial): TGTGCCAGCAGCCTAAACCCGCGCTCTGGGGCCAACGTC.